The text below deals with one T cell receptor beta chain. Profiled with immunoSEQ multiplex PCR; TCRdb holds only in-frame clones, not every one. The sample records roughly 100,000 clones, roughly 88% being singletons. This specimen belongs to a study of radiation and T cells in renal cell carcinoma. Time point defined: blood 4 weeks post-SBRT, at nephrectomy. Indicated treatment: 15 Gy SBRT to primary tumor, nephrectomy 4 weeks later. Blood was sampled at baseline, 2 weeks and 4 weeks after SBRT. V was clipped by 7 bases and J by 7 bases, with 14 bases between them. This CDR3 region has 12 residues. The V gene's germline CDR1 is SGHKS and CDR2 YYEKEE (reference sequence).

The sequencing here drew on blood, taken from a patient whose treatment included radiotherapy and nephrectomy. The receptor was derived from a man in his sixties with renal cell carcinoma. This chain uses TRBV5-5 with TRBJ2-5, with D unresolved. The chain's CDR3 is CASEVDPGTQYF. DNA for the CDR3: TGTGCCAGCGAAGTCGATCCGGGGACCCAGTACTTC. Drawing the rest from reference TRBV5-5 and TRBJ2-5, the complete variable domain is DAGVTQSPTHLIKTRGQQVTLRCSPISGHKSVSWYQQVLGQGPQFIFQYYEKEERGRGNFPDRFSARQFPNYSSELNVNALLLGDSALYLCASEVDPGTQYFGPGTRLLVL.